A selection of T cell receptor beta chains follows, all from one sample in a study of OX40 agonist ivuxolimab in advanced cancers. Repertoires were generated with immunoSEQ multiplex PCR, while TCRdb's copy carries only in-frame clones and drops some. The sample gives about 84,000 clones, over 80% of which show up once; 0.4% to 0.55% is in the top ten. The sample was CD4+ or CD8+ T cells sorted from blood, taken in a trial of the OX40 agonist ivuxolimab. The receptors shown here come from an adult with an advanced solid tumor such as melanoma, head and neck, liver or kidney cancer. Each CDR3 is given with its conserved first and last residue. Fields, in order: clone size, V gene, CDR3 protein. Clone size is not always given. Where it is, it says once, few, many or a class for expanded clones.

>-|TRBV7-8
CASSLLPGTTYNEQFF
>-|TRBV18
CASSPTNQGADTQYF
>-|TRBV5-4
CASSLGGSGRSSYEQYF
>-|TRBV9
CASSVDLSSEQFF
>-|TRBV11-3
CASSLYSGEGTYEQYF
>-|TRBV18
CASSPQQGGTEAFF
>-|TRBV10-1
CASSEISSYEQYF
>-|TRBV11-2
CASSPSTGGGYEQYF
>-|TRBV10-1
CASSEGLVGETQYF
>-|TRBV5-1
CASSEPTSGGVGTGELFF
>few|TRBV5-1
CASSLTGMNTEAFF
>-|TRBV7-2
CASSLGRGRVEQFF
>-|TRBV23-1
CASSPGGGAWYF
>few|TRBV9
CASSVEDWGGETQYF
>-|TRBV5-1
CASSPGTASGANVLTF
>-|TRBV11-2
CASSSGQTTNEKLFF
>few|TRBV9
CASSVGQVPSYGYTF
>-|TRBV5-6
CASSLGQKETQYF
>-|TRBV20-1
CSAPPLETQYF
>-|TRBV11-2
CASSLQARQPQHF
>few|TRBV7-8
CASSSYGVRTF
>-|TRBV28
CASSSPRIGGYTF
>few|TRBV7-9
CASSEGSYGYTF
>-|TRBV7-7
CASSLWQANEQFF
>-|TRBV19
CASSIPGPVVYGYTF
>-|TRBV30
CAWFEETIYGYTF
>-|TRBV6-1
CASSDRDRGLYGYTF
>-|TRBV6-1
CASRPRIGQPQHF
>-|TRBV10-3
CAISEAPLRRDEQFF
>-|TRBV7-8
CASSLRPGGLGQPQHF
>-|TRBV9
CASSVTMRNTGELFF
>-|TRBV23-1
CASSPGEDGEKLFF
>-|TRBV5-4
CASSLAGVDTQYF
>-|TRBV19
CASSGRLAPYEQYF
>-|TRBV6-4
CASSGEGDQPQHF
>-|TRBV14
CASRGLSSYNEQFF
>-|TRBV13
CASSCGTSGTCPNTGELFF
>once|TRBV11-1
CASSEEGKNYGYTF
>-|TRBV28
CASSFRDRDHYEQYF
>once|TRBV19
CASSHRGLNQPQHF
>-|TRBV10-2
CASSESSGETQYF
>-|TRBV11-3
CASSLDAGGTPKHF
>once|TRBV9
CASSVGRGANYGYTF
>-|TRBV5-1
CASSLGPAATDTQYF
>-|TRBV11-3
CASSLGGSGVTEAFF
>-|TRBV2
CASRVAGAFEQYF
>-|TRBV5-1
CASSLGDRQETQYF
>-|TRBV6-8
CASSPGQGTNYGYTF
>-|TRBV27
CASILGRKLFF
>-|TRBV6-1
CASRPGQGGRAEAFF
>-|TRBV5-1
CASSPPQGGGNIQYF
>-|TRBV2
CASSVGGYNEQFF
>-|TRBV20-1
CSARHNEKLFF
>few|TRBV13
CASSPRRELFF
>-|TRBV28
CASFVQGKGNNQPQHF
>-|TRBV7-9
CASSPLETQYF
>-|TRBV6-5
CASSYLVGQGNTEAFF
>once|TRBV7-9
CASSSKVSAPTDTQYF
>once|TRBV4-1
CASSRFVRSTGPTTYEQYF
>once|TRBV29-1
CSVAGGGRETQYF